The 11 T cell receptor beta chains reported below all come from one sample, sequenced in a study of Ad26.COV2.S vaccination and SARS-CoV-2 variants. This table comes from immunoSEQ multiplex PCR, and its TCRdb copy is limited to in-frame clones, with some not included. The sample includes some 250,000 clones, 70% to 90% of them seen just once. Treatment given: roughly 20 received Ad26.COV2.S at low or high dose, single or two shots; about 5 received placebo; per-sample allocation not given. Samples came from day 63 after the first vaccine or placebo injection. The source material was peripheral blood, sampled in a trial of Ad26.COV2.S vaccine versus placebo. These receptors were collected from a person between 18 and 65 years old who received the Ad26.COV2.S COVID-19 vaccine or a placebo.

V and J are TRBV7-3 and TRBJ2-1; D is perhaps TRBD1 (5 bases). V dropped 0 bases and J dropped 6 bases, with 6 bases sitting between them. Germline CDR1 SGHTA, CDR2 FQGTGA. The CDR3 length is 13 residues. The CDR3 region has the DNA TGTGCCAGCAGCTTAACAACAGGCAATGAGCAGTTCTTC. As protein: CASSLTTGNEQFF.

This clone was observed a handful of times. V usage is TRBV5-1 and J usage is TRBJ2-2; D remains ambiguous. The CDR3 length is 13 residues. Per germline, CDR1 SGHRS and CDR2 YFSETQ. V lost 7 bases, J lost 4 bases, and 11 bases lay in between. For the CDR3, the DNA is TGCGCCAGCCAGAGGCTACTCACCGGGGAGCTGTTTTTT. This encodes CASQRLLTGELFF.

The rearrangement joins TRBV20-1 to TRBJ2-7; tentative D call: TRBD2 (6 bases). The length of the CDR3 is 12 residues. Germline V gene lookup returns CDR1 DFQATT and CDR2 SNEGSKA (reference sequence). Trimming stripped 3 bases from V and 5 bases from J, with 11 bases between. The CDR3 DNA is TGCAGTGCTAGTAACGGGAGAAACGAGCAGTACTTC. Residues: CSASNGRNEQYF.

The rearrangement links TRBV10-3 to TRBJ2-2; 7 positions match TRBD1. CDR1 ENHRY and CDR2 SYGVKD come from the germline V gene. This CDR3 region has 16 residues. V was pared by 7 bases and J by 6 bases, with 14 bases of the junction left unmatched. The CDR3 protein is CAINTGQVQGSGELFF. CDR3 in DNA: TGTGCCATCAACACTGGACAGGTCCAGGGATCCGGGGAGCTGTTTTTT.

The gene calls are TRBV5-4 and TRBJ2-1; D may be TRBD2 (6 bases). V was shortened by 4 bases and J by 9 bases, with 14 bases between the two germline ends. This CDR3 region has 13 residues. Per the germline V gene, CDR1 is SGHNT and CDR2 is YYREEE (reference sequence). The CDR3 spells CASSPRMGGEQFF. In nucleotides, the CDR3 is TGTGCCAGCAGCCCCCGAATGGGAGGTGAGCAGTTCTTC.

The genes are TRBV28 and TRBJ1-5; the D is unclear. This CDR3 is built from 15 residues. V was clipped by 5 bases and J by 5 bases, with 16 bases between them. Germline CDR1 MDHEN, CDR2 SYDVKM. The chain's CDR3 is CASSGPSHGDQPQHF. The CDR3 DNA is TGTGCCAGCAGTGGGCCCTCCCACGGGGATCAGCCCCAGCATTTT.

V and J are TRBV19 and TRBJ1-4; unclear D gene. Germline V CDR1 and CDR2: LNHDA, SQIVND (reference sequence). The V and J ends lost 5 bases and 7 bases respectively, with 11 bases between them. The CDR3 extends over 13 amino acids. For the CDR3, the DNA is TGTGCCAGTAGTGGGTCCTCGGTTGAAAAACTGTTTTTT. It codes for CASSGSSVEKLFF.

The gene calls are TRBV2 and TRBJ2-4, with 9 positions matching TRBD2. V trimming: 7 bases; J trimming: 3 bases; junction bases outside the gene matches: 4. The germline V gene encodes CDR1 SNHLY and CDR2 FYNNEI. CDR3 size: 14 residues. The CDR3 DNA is TGTGCCAGCAAGGGCGGGAGGGACAAAAACATTCAGTACTTC. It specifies CASKGGRDKNIQYF.

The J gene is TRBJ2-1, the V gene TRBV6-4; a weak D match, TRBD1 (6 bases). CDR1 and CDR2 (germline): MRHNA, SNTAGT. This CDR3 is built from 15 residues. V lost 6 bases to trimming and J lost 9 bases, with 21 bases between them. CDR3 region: CASRDGQGRSSEQFF. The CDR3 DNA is TGTGCCAGCAGAGACGGGCAGGGGCGGAGCAGTGAGCAGTTCTTC.

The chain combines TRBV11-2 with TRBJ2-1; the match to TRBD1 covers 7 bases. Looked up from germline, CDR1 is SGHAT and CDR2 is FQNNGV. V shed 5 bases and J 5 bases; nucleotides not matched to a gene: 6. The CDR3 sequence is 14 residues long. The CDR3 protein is CASSHIGGHNEQFF. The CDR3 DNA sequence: TGTGCCAGCAGCCACATAGGGGGCCACAATGAGCAGTTCTTC.

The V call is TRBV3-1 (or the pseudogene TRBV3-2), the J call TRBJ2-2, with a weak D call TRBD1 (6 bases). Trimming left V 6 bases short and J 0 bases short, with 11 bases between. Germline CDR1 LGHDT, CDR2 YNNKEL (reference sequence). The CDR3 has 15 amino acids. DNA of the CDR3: TGTGCCAGCAGACACAGGGCTCCGAACACCGGGGAGCTGTTTTTT. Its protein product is CASRHRAPNTGELFF.